These T cell receptor beta chains were read from a single sample in a study of T cells in narcolepsy. Assay: immunoSEQ multiplex PCR; the TCRdb copy retains only in-frame clones and omits some. The sample lists about 24,000 clones; around two thirds were seen once. Source material: memory (CD45RA-) CD4+ T cells from blood. The receptors originated from a human donor in good health. Each CDR3 is given without its conserved first and last residue.

CDR3aa	v_gene	len	j_gene
AWRNRDDGELF	TRBV30	11	TRBJ2-2
ASRPRGTTYEQY	TRBV7-2	12	TRBJ2-7
AWSDISPSTGFQETF	TRBV30	15	TRBJ1-1
ASSGGSNEQF	TRBV7-3	10	TRBJ2-1
ASRGLTNEKLF	TRBV5-1	11	TRBJ1-4
ASTTRGGAYEQY	TRBV7-8	12	NA
ASSLAGSDTGELF	TRBV5-1	13	TRBJ2-2
AWSPDPRMSEAF	TRBV30	12	TRBJ1-1
ASSPGQAHNEKLF	TRBV5-6	13	TRBJ1-4
ASSFRGPGAALGTDTQY	TRBV5-1	17	TRBJ2-3
SVEGDASGSWGNEQF	TRBV29-1	15	TRBJ2-1
ASSFGGATDTQY	TRBV7-2	12	TRBJ2-3
ASSRKVDGHQPQH	TRBV19	13	TRBJ1-5
ASSQQNTEAF	TRBV4-1	10	TRBJ1-1
ASSDPFGPRGGTEAF	TRBV6-1	15	TRBJ1-1
ASSLGGIYSYEQY	TRBV7-9	13	TRBJ2-7
ASRLTSYTEAF	TRBV6-5	11	TRBJ1-1
SVVGARTELSGANVLT	TRBV29-1	16	TRBJ2-6
ASSHPDVKGGYT	TRBV4-3	12	TRBJ1-2
ASSSNSGSREETQY	TRBV11-2	14	TRBJ2-5
ASSDPEQRAGIGPDTQY	TRBV6-1	17	TRBJ2-3
AAGMGSTEAF	TRBV10-3	10	TRBJ1-1
ASSVGNQPQH	TRBV9	10	TRBJ1-5
SVVMPRRTDTQY	TRBV29-1	12	TRBJ2-3
AWSVLAGAEKLF	TRBV30	12	TRBJ1-4
ASSSLGSGELF	TRBV5-1	11	TRBJ2-2
ASSFAGGRSTDTQY	TRBV7-2	14	TRBJ2-3
ASIDAGRLGNEQF	TRBV19	13	TRBJ2-1
ASKGREGVGETQY	TRBV5-6	13	TRBJ2-5
AISELSGVRRNTEAF	TRBV10-3	15	TRBJ1-1
ASRLQAYEQY	TRBV28	10	TRBJ2-7
ASSKADTQY	TRBV19	9	TRBJ2-3
ASSPGTGSNTEAF	TRBV5-6	13	TRBJ1-1
ASRDRGNTEAF	TRBV2	11	TRBJ1-1
ASSSPTGGADGNTIY	TRBV28	15	TRBJ1-3
SARMDGQY	TRBV20-1	8	TRBJ2-7
ASRIGGPNTEAF	TRBV19	12	TRBJ1-1
ASSISTGQPQH	TRBV19	11	TRBJ1-5
ASHGALDQPQH	TRBV28	11	TRBJ1-5
ASSLGRQCYT	TRBV11-3	10	TRBJ1-2
ASSKHPSGNIQY	TRBV28	12	TRBJ2-4